Here is one T cell receptor (beta chain) with its context. Antigen specificity is unknown. J gave up 4 bases and V 5 bases, and 18 bases lay outside the gene matches. The CDR3 consists of 19 residues. Germline-derived CDR1 and CDR2 are MDHEN and SYDVKM. Healthy bone marrow donors made up the cohort. The sample comes from a study of cytomegalovirus exposure and HLA in healthy donors. Whole-study context: Tens of millions of unique TCR sequences came from HLA-typed donors in an early release. Assignment to the Caucasian-associated ancestry cluster applied to approximately 80% of the approximately 400 genotyped donors.

Researchers ran the PCR with 60 Vbeta and 13 Jbeta primers. Sequencing used immunoSEQ multiplex PCR; TCRdb keeps in-frame clones, though not all of them. In all, the sample yields about 74,000 clones. Study outcomes and limitations: Later on, an analysis found that several of the most significant clusters appeared to be linked to common viral pathogens, which included parvovirus B19.

The clonotype originates from a female donor in good health and CMV-seropositive. The chain carries TRBV28 and TRBJ2-3; 10 bases align to TRBD1. Specimen: PBMCs. The CDR3 DNA sequence: TGTGCCAGCAGTGTAAGAAGCCTGTCCGGGACAGGGGATCCAGATACGCAGTATTTT. This translates into CASSVRSLSGTGDPDTQYF.